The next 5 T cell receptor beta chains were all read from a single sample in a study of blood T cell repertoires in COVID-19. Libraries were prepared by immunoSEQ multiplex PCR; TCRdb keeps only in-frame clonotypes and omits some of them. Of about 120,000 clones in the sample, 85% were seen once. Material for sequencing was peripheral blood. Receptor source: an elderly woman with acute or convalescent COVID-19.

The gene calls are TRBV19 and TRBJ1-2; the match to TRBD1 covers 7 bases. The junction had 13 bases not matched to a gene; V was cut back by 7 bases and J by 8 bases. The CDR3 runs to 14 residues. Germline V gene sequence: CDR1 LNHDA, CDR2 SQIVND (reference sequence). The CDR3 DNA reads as TGTGCCAGTACTGTCTCCGAGGGGGCGCGGGGCTACACCTTC. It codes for CASTVSEGARGYTF.

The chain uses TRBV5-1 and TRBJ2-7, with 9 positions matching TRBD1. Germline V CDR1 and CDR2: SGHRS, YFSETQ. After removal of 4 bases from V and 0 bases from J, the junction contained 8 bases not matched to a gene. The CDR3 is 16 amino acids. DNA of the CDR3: TGCGCCAGCAGCCTAGGGACAGGGACCCTCTCCTACGAGCAGTACTTC. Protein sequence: CASSLGTGTLSYEQYF.

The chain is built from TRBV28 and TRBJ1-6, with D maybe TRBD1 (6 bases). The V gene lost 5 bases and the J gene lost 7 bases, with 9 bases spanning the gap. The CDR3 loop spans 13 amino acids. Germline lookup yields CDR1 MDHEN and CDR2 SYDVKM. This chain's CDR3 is CASSDRINSPLHF. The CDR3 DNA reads TGTGCCAGCAGTGACAGGATAAATTCACCCCTCCACTTT.

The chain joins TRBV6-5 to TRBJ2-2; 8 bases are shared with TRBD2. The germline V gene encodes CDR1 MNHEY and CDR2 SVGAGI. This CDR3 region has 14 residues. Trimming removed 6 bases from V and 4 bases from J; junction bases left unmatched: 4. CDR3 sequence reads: CASRTSVGTGELFF. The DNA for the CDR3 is TGTGCCAGCAGGACTAGCGTAGGCACCGGGGAGCTGTTTTTT.

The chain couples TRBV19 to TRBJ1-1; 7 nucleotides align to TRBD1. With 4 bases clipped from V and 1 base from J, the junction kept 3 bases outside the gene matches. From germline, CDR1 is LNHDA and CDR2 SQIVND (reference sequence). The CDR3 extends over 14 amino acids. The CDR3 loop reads CASSTRQGNTEAFF. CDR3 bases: TGTGCCAGTAGTACCCGACAGGGGAACACTGAAGCTTTCTTT. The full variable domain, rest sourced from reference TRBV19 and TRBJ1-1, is DGGITQSPKYLFRKEGQNVTLSCEQNLNHDAMYWYRQDPGQGLRLIYYSQIVNDFQKGDIAEGYSVSREKKESFPLTVTSAQKNPTAFYLCASSTRQGNTEAFFGQGTRLTVV.